Each of the 8 T cell receptor beta chains below was sequenced from the same sample in a study of cytomegalovirus exposure and HLA in healthy donors. Profiled with immunoSEQ multiplex PCR; TCRdb holds only in-frame clones, not every one. The data hold 70,000 or so clones, with about 94% observed a single time. Input material: PBMCs. These receptors came from a woman aged 18-30 years in good health and CMV-seronegative.

The V call is TRBV13, the J call TRBJ1-3, with 7 positions matching TRBD1. This CDR3 contains 14 residues. In germline, CDR1 is PRHDT, CDR2 FYEKMQ (reference sequence). V trimming: 2 bases; J trimming: 5 bases; junction bases outside the gene matches: 3. CDR3 protein: CASSLQGGRNTIYF. The CDR3 region has the DNA TGTGCCAGCAGCTTACAGGGGGGTAGAAACACCATATATTTT.

The CDR3 sequence is CAWRHSGRGETQYF. The CDR3 nucleotides read TGTGCCTGGAGACATAGCGGTCGAGGGGAGACCCAGTACTTC. The rearrangement links TRBV30 to TRBJ2-5, with D perhaps TRBD2 (6 bases). Trimming shortened V by 3 bases and J by 5 bases, and 16 bases separated the two germline ends. CDR1 and CDR2 from the germline V gene are GTSNPN and SVGIG (reference sequence). The CDR3 has 14 residues. Based on the CDR3 plus reference TRBV30 and TRBJ2-5, the full variable domain is SQTIHQWPATLVQPVGSPLSLECTVEGTSNPNLYWYRQAAGRGLQLLFYSVGIGQISSEVPQNLSASRPQDRQFILSSKKLLLSDSGFYLCAWRHSGRGETQYFGPGTRLLVL.

The CDR3 region is CASSPGTPNTYGYTF. CDR3 sequence (DNA): TGTGCCAGCAGTCCGGGGACACCGAACACCTATGGCTACACCTTC. The J gene is TRBJ1-2, the V gene TRBV27, with D maybe TRBD1 (6 bases). CDR1 is MNHEY, CDR2 SMNVEV, per germline (reference sequence). The germline V and J ends were trimmed by 5 bases and 4 bases, with 17 bases remaining between them. This CDR3 region has 15 residues.

This sequence joins TRBV7-2 and TRBJ2-7; D is unclear. Germline values: CDR1 SGHTA, CDR2 FQGNSA. The CDR3 is 13 amino acids. V shed 1 base and J shed 1 base, with 5 bases lying between them. The CDR3 DNA sequence: TGTGCCAGCAGCTTAGGGCCATCCTACGAGCAGTACTTC. Protein: CASSLGPSYEQYF.

This sequence joins TRBV10-2 and TRBJ2-7; 9 bases match TRBD2. Germline-derived CDR1 and CDR2 are WSHSY and SAAADI. Unmatched junction bases numbered 12, after V lost 10 bases and J lost 5 bases. The CDR3 is made up of 14 amino acids. The CDR3 reads CATTGLAQIHEQYF. Here the CDR3 DNA reads TGCGCCACTACGGGACTAGCCCAAATTCACGAGCAGTACTTC.

V and J are TRBV6-5 and TRBJ2-1; 8 bases are shared with TRBD2. CDR1 and CDR2 (germline): MNHEY, SVGAGI. V lost 0 bases to trimming and J lost 3 bases; unmatched junction nucleotides: 4. The CDR3 consists of 16 residues. The CDR3 here is CASSYSNSGNYNEQFF. DNA for the CDR3: TGTGCCAGCAGTTACTCGAATAGCGGGAACTACAATGAGCAGTTCTTC.

The chain is built from TRBV10-2 and TRBJ1-3; unclear D gene. In germline, CDR1 is WSHSY, CDR2 SAAADI. Trimming pared 4 bases from V and 4 bases from J, leaving 11 bases between. The CDR3 spans 14 residues. Here the CDR3 reads CASSVSELGNTIYF. The CDR3 DNA is TGCGCCAGCAGTGTTTCTGAACTCGGAAACACCATATATTTT.

V and J are TRBV9 and TRBJ1-5; D remains ambiguous. Trimming pared 0 bases from V and 5 bases from J, leaving 12 bases between. Germline-derived CDR1 and CDR2 are SGDLS and YYNGEE. The CDR3 contains 15 residues. The CDR3 DNA is TGTGCCAGCAGCGTAGAGGGTGCCGGGGATCAGCCCCAGCATTTT. Translating gives CASSVEGAGDQPQHF.